Described below is a single TCR beta chain sequence and its context. The entry originates in a study of blood T cell repertoires in COVID-19. Generated by immunoSEQ multiplex PCR, the TCRdb table keeps only in-frame clones and is missing some. The table shows almost 250,000 clones, with roughly 91% occurring only once. Each participant's cohort was designated according to participant-reported clinical history. After removal of 7 bases from V and 8 bases from J, the junction contained 16 bases not matched to a gene. The CDR3 loop spans 15 amino acids. Germline values: CDR1 MNHEY, CDR2 SVGAGI. The TCR sequence derives from a woman in her 30s who had recovered from COVID-19. The rearrangement uses TRBV6-5 and TRBJ1-2; 7 bases fit TRBD1. Input material: PBMCs or T cells enriched from blood (not recorded which). For the CDR3, the DNA is TGTGCCAGCACCCAATCAGACCGGGACAGCGACGGCTACACCTTC. Translation gives CASTQSDRDSDGYTF.